This T cell receptor beta chain was captured in a study of blood T cell repertoires in COVID-19 (dated by TCRdb to between 2020 and 2021). Describing the broader study: Samples from collaborators originated in the United States, Italy and Spain and spanned both the acute and convalescent phases of COVID-19. The prospective study material was composed of cDNA or gDNA derived from T cells, B-cell-depleted T cells, or PBMCs. Subjects who had been exposed to COVID-19, were actively infected with it, or had recovered from it provided the deeply sampled blood TCRbeta repertoires that made up the dataset. The repertoires were released in a freely available public database intended as a resource for research on the immune response to SARS-CoV-2. The samples were drawn from two sources: the first 160 participants of the ongoing ImmuneRACE study, and fewer than 1,500 subjects contributed by 6 global collaborators. A de-identified subject ID, COVID-19 status, age in years and sex were almost always included in the sample metadata. Where HLA class I and class II types were available, the types were taken from metadata supplied by the sample provider, not from assay-based typing.

The full study reports these points: The amount of clinical and demographic metadata varied by source and participant and was provided uncurated.

Via the germline V gene (reference sequence), CDR1 is GTSNPN and CDR2 SVGIG. Counted from cysteine to phenylalanine, this CDR3 has 15 amino acids. Only the CDR3 DNA stays, 45 bases, in frame from base 1. The trim is 2 bases for V and 1 base for J, with a gap of 9 bases between the germline ends. In the prospective study, participants were about 18 to 95 years old, resided in 25 or so geographic areas of the United States, and were enrolled through a virtual design. Cohort assignment in the prospective study relied on participant-reported clinical history from a screening survey and a study questionnaire. ImmuneRACE Cohort 3 recovered participants were defined by two consecutive negative NP/OP PCR tests, healthcare professional clearance, or symptom resolution. In the prospective study, whole blood, serum and a nasopharyngeal or oropharyngeal swab were collected from each participant by mobile phlebotomists. Participants in the prospective study had the option to provide additional blood draws and questionnaires over an approximately two-month period. Before DNA extraction, blood samples from the prospective study were shipped at room temperature or frozen.

The immunoSEQ Assay, a bias-controlled multiplex PCR, was used to amplify TCRbeta CDR3 regions from genomic DNA. As for the original processing: Nucleated cell counts per sample were estimated from amplification of reference gene primers within the assay. To quantify the absolute abundance of each unique TCRbeta CDR3 rearrangement, sequence reads were collapsed and filtered. For each sample, productive Simpson clonality was calculated as the square root of Simpson's diversity index across productive rearrangements. Here the immuneACCESS table is served through TCRdb, limited to in-frame sequences with V and J called. Missing clones are a known gap in these copies; in checked studies unresolved V genes cover under half, and the rest lacks a known reason. The DNA was the basis for D and trimming; V, J and clone size are from that table. Within this sample are 260,000 or so clones, with approximately 84% of them counted one time only. About 16% of the sample is held by the ten biggest clonotypes.

This clone was counted a single time. Its antigen remains unidentified. Base qualities are not provided; no much larger clone lies one nucleotide away. The chain joins TRBV30 to TRBJ1-6; TRBD1 is a weak D gene call, 5 bases matching. The material sequenced was PBMCs or T cells enriched from blood (not recorded which). This TCR derives from a man in his late teens or twenties who had recovered from COVID-19. The encoded CDR3 is CAWSRGGSYNSPLHF. The DNA sequence is as follows: TGTGCCTGGAGTCGGGGGGGTTCCTATAATTCACCCCTCCACTTT.